The clone carrying this T cell receptor beta chain has just one count. The data originate from a study of technical replicates of blood from several donors. This CDR3 has 11 amino acids. Germline V CDR1 and CDR2: SQVTM, ANQGSEA. Deletions cut 4 bases from V and 3 bases from J, with 7 bases between. The assay was immunoSEQ multiplex PCR, and TCRdb's table has in-frame clones only and misses some. The profile shows over 45,000 clones, roughly nine tenths of them singletons. V and J are TRBV29-1 and TRBJ2-7; D not resolved. The sequenced sample consisted of PBMCs. This receptor was identified in a human donor in good health. Some clones in this sample may be carry-over from other donors' samples. The CDR3 bases are TGCAGCGTTGCCGACAACTACGAGCAGTACTTC. It yields the protein CSVADNYEQYF.